This is a list of T cell receptor beta chains from one sample in a study of blood T cell repertoires in COVID-19. Clones were read by immunoSEQ multiplex PCR, and TCRdb kept only the in-frame ones, dropping some. This table holds roughly 250,000 clones, approximately 87% found once. Sequenced: peripheral blood. All receptors come from a human donor in a cohort sampled during active COVID-19. CDR3s include the opening cysteine and the closing phenylalanine or tryptophan. The D gene is left open where the match is weak. Rows give clone size only sometimes, using once, few, many, or a class for an expanded clone.

d_call	v_call	j_call	clone_size	cdr3_nt	cdr3_aa
TRBD1	TRBV10-1	TRBJ1-2	NA	TGCGCCAGCAGCCGGGACAGGGTTGGCTACACCTTC	CASSRDRVGYTF
TRBD1	TRBV2	TRBJ1-5	few	TGTGCCAGCAGGCCGACAGGGCCCTTGGAGCCCCAGCATTTT	CASRPTGPLEPQHF
TRBD1	TRBV27	TRBJ2-1	NA	TGTGCCAGCAGTTTGCGCAAGGGACAGGGCAATGAGCAGTTCTTC	CASSLRKGQGNEQFF
TRBD1	TRBV5-1	TRBJ1-6	NA	TGCGCCAGCAGCTTGAAGCTCCGGGACAGGGAGGGTTCACCCCTCCACTTT	CASSLKLRDREGSPLHF
TRBD1	TRBV4-1	TRBJ2-7	many	TGCGCCAGCAGCCAAGGGACAGGGGACTCCTACGAGCAGTACTTC	CASSQGTGDSYEQYF
TRBD1	TRBV4-2	TRBJ1-3	few	TGTGCCAGCAGCCAAGAAGGGGGCCGACCTGGAAACACCATATATTTT	CASSQEGGRPGNTIYF
TRBD2	TRBV7-2	TRBJ2-3	NA	TGTGCCAGCAGCTTAGAAATCGCGAGCGGGGGGGCCCGAAAAGATACGCAGTATTTT	CASSLEIASGGARKDTQYF
TRBD1	TRBV19	TRBJ1-1	NA	TGTGCCAGTAGTTGGACAGGGCCTGCTGAAGCTTTCTTT	CASSWTGPAEAFF
NA	TRBV5-1	TRBJ1-1	once	TGCGCCAGCAGCGCACAGGTTAACACTGAAGCTTTCTTT	CASSAQVNTEAFF
NA	TRBV2	TRBJ1-5	once	TGTGCCAGCAGCGCCGAACTATATCAGCCCCAGCATTTT	CASSAELYQPQHF
NA	TRBV7-2	TRBJ2-7	NA	TGTGCCAGCAGCTCGACAGGTTTCGAGCAGTACTTC	CASSSTGFEQYF
TRBD1	TRBV29-1	TRBJ2-1	NA	TGCAGCGCCACCCAGCGACAGGGGAGTTGGGAGCAGTTCTTC	CSATQRQGSWEQFF
NA	TRBV7-2	TRBJ1-1	NA	TGTGCCAGCAGCTCGCAGGGCTACACTGAAGCTTTCTTT	CASSSQGYTEAFF
NA	TRBV4-1	TRBJ2-7	NA	TGCGCCAGCAGTCAAGAGCCCATGTCTGGACAGAGCTACGAGCAGTACTTC	CASSQEPMSGQSYEQYF